This TCR beta chain was profiled in a study of shared clonotypes between healthy human individuals (TCRdb year 2020). With regard to the full study: The cohort comprised a couple of women and a few men aged 18 to 49 years. For each donor, CD4 naive and CD4 memory were each run on three plates, CD8 naive on two plates, and CD8 memory on one plate. To estimate repertoire size and how much clonotype sharing occurs between individuals, the study deeply sequenced the blood TCR repertoires of several healthy adults. To increase sequencing depth and limit assay-specific biases, different laboratories used diverse techniques to prepare libraries and sequence TCR repertoires. Leukapheresis yielded between about 0.8 and 9.5 billion PBMCs per donor.

About this clone: This receptor's antigen is unknown. No much larger clonotype is one base removed from it; base qualities were not supplied.

CD8 naive samples consisted of CD45RO-negative cells that were positively selected for CCR7, yielding a CD45RA+CCR7+ population without TemRA cells. Healthy HIV-negative adults with no recently reported acute infections or vaccinations were included as donors. All donors were Caucasian adults living in Nashville, Tennessee, USA. Blood was obtained by leukapheresis, after which PBMCs were separated by Ficoll-Histopaque density gradient centrifugation and cryopreserved in liquid nitrogen vapor phase. Analytical flow cytometry was used to check the purity and quantity of each magnetically sorted T cell population. Each sorted fraction had its genomic DNA isolated and then quantified by UV absorbance on a Nanodrop 2000c. The paper's findings and limits, for the study overall: Because the study included a small number of donors, the genetic and exposure-history diversity represented was limited. Naive subsets generally had larger estimated clonotype richness than memory subsets did. Rarefaction of sorted-subset datasets indicated incomplete sequencing despite the large sequencing depth. Compared with non-shared clonotypes, the clonotypes found in all four sorted-subset donors had higher generation probabilities. Across four donors, about 5.2% of naive CD4, approximately 3.5% of naive CD8, 2.3% of memory CD4, and about 0.4% of memory CD8 clonotypes were shared. Pairwise subsampling led to the expectation that sequencing depth would affect the degree of clonotype sharing among donors. Only blood was sampled, and tissue TCR repertoires likely differ from those in blood.

Inclusive of the bounding cysteine and phenylalanine, the CDR3 is 15 residues long. Just the 45-base CDR3 DNA is kept, in frame starting at base 1. V was cut back by 6 bases and J by 7 bases, leaving a gap of 18 bases between them. Taken from the germline V gene, the CDR1 and CDR2 loops are MNHNS and SASEGT. Using the deep immunoSEQ assay, multiplex PCR amplified TCR CDR3 regions from genomic DNA. For each cell subset, the extracted genomic DNA was distributed evenly across all wells of several immunoSEQ 96-well plates, and each plate served as one replicate. For sorted subsets, each replicate PCR was loaded with roughly 0.2 ug genomic DNA, equivalent to approximately 27,000 T cell genomes. The purified libraries were quantified using a Qubit 3.0 fluorometer, sized with a Bioanalyzer 2100, and then quantified again using the KAPA Library Quantification kit. Every immunoSEQ 96-well plate was sequenced on a separate single-read 150-cycle Illumina NextSeq 550 flow cell. The original pipeline was this. Because only junctional sequences without quality scores were contained in the immunoSEQ output, filtering matching that applied to full-length reads could not be performed. Sequences were annotated with PyIR, a Python wrapper for IgBLAST v1.9, and V/J genes and CDR3 were assigned using IMGT germline references. Reads were filtered out if the reads had weak V/J assignments (E-value above 1e-6), no CDR3, stop codons, out-of-frame junctions, or ambiguous translated residues. V3J clonotypes were defined as sequences sharing the same inferred V gene, J gene, and CDR3 amino acid sequence. Percentage overlap between repertoires was computed as shared unique clonotypes divided by the size of the smaller repertoire. Repertoire richness was assessed with RTK rarefaction, the Chao1 estimator, and Recon v2.1 estimates of unobserved clonotypes. Generation probabilities for all TCRbeta clonotypes obtained by the gDNA method from a few donors were computed using OLGA. TCRdb carries this immuneACCESS record with in-frame sequences only. Its versions omit some clonotypes, under half of them owing to an unresolved V gene in the studies checked, with the rest unexplained. V, J and clone size reflect that table, while D and trimming were determined from the DNA. The sample data list some 2 million clones, and less than 95% of these were observed just once. The ten largest make up under 1.5% of the sample.

The specimen was naive CD8+ T cells sorted from blood. The cell subset or site tag for this specimen amounts to: CD45RA+CCR7+. This TCR was recovered from a young man in good health. Recombination linked TRBV6-1 to TRBJ2-2, with a tentative D gene TRBD1 over 6 matching bases. The DNA sequence is TGTGCCAGCAGCCGTCATACAGGGTCCAACGGGGAGCTGTTTTTT. It specifies CASSRHTGSNGELFF.